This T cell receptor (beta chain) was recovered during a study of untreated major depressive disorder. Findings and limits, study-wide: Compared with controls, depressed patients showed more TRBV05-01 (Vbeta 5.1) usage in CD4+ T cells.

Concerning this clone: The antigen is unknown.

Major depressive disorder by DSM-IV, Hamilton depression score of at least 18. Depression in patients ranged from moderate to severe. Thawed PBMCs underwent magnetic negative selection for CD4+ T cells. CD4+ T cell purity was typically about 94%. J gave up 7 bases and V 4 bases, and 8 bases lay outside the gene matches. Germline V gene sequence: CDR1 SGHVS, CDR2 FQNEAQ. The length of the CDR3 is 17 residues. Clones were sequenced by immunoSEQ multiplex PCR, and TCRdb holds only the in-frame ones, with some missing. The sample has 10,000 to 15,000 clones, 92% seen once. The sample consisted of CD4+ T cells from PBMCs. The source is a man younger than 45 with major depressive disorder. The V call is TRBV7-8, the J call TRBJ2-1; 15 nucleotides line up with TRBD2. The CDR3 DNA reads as TGTGCCAGCAGCTCAAAAGGACTAGCGGGGGGGGCAAATGAGCAGTTCTTC. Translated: CASSSKGLAGGANEQFF. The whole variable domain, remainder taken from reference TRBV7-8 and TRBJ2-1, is GAGVSQSPRYKVAKRGQDVALRCDPISGHVSLFWYQQALGQGPEFLTYFQNEAQLDKSGLPSDRFFAERPEGSVSTLKIQRTQQEDSAVYLCASSSKGLAGGANEQFFGPGTRLTVL.